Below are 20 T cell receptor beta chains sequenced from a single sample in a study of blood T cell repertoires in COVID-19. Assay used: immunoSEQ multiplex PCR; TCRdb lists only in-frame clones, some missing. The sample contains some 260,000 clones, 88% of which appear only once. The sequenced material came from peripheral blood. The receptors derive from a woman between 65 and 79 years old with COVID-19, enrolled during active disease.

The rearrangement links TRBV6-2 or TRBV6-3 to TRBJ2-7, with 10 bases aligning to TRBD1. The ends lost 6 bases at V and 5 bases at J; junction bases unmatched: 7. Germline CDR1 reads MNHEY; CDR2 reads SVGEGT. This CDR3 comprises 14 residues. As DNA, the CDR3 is TGTGCCAGCAGCCTGACAGGGGGCTCAAACGAGCAGTACTTC. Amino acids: CASSLTGGSNEQYF.

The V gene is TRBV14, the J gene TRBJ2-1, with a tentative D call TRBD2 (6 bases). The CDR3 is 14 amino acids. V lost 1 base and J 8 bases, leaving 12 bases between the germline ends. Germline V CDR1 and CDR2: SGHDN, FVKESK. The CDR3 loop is CASSQGLANDEQFF. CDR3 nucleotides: TGTGCCAGCAGCCAAGGGCTAGCGAACGATGAGCAGTTCTTC.

The CDR3 loop is CASSKGTAYEQYF. CDR3 nucleotide sequence: TGTGCCAGCAGCAAAGGGACAGCCTACGAGCAGTACTTC. This sequence joins TRBV6-2 or TRBV6-3 and TRBJ2-7; the match to TRBD1 covers 7 bases. CDR1 is MNHEY and CDR2 is SVGEGT in the germline V gene. CDR3 length: 13 amino acids. V was pared by 6 bases and J by 2 bases, with 4 bases of the junction left unmatched.

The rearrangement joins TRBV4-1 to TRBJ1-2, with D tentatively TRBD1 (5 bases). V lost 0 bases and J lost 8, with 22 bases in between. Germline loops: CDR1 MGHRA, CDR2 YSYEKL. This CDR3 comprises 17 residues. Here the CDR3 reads CASSQDLAAGLLGGYTF. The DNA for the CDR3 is TGCGCCAGCAGCCAAGACTTGGCAGCAGGGCTCCTTGGAGGCTACACCTTC.

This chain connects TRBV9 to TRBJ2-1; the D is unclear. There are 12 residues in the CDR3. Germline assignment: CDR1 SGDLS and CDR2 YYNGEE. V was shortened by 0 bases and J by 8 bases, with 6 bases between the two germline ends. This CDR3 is CASSVASHEQFF. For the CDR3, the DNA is TGTGCCAGCAGCGTAGCATCCCATGAGCAGTTCTTC. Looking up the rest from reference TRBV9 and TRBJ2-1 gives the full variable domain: DSGVTQTPKHLITATGQRVTLRCSPRSGDLSVYWYQQSLDQGLQFLIQYYNGEERAKGNILERFSAQQFPDLHSELNLSSLELGDSALYFCASSVASHEQFFGPGTRLTVL.

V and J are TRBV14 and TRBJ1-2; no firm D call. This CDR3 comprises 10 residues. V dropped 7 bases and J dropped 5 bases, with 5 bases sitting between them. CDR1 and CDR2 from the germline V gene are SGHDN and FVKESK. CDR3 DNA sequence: TGTGCCAGCACCCTGTATGGCTACACCTTC. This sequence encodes CASTLYGYTF.

The CDR3 bases are TGTGCCAGCACCCCCCGGGGGGGCCCTGGCTACACCTTC. Translated, it gives CASTPRGGPGYTF. V is TRBV2 and J is TRBJ1-2; tentatively, D is TRBD1 (6 bases). The germline V and J ends were trimmed by 7 bases and 7 bases, with 16 bases remaining between them. Per germline, CDR1 SNHLY and CDR2 FYNNEI. This CDR3 has 13 amino acids. Full variable domain (rest looked up from reference TRBV2 and TRBJ1-2): EPEVTQTPSHQVTQMGQEVILRCVPISNHLYFYWYRQILGQKVEFLVSFYNNEISEKSEIFDDQFSVERPDGSNFTLKIRSTKLEDSAMYFCASTPRGGPGYTFGSGTRLTVV.

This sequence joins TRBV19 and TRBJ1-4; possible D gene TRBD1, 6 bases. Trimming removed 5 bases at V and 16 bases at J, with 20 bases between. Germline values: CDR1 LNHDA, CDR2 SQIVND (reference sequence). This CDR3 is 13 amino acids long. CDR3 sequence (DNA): TGTGCCAGTAGTCGAGATACAGGGTTCTCGCCGTTTTTT. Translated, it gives CASSRDTGFSPFF.

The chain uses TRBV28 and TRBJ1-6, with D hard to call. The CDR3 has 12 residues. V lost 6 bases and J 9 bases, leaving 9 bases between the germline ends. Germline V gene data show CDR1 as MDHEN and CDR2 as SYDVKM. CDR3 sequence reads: CASSRGSSPLHF. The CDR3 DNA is TGTGCCAGCAGCCGGGGAAGTTCACCCCTCCACTTT. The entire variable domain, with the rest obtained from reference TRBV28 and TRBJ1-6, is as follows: DVKVTQSSRYLVKRTGEKVFLECVQDMDHENMFWYRQDPGLGLRLIYFSYDVKMKEKGDIPEGYSVSREKKERFSLILESASTNQTSMYLCASSRGSSPLHFGNGTRLTVT.

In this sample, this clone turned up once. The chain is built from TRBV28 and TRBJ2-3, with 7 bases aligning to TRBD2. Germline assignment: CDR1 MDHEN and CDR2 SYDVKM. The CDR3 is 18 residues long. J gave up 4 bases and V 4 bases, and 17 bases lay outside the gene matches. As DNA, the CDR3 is TGTGCCAGCAGTTCACCTGGTTGGGCGGGAGATCTGGCAGATACGCAGTATTTT. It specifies CASSSPGWAGDLADTQYF.

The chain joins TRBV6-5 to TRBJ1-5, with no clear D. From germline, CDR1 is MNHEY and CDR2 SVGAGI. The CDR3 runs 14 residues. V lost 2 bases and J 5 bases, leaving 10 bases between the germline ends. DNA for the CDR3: TGTGCCAGCAGTTACCCAGGAACCGATCAGCCCCAGCATTTT. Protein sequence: CASSYPGTDQPQHF.

CDR3 in DNA: TGTGCCAGCAGCTTGTTGGGGGGGCAGGTTATTGAGACCCAGTACTTC. This gives the protein CASSLLGGQVIETQYF. This chain links TRBV5-4 with TRBJ2-5; D perhaps matches TRBD2 (7 bases). Trimming left V 1 base short and J 5 bases short, with 18 bases between. CDR1 SGHNT and CDR2 YYREEE come from the germline V gene (reference sequence). The CDR3 consists of 16 residues.

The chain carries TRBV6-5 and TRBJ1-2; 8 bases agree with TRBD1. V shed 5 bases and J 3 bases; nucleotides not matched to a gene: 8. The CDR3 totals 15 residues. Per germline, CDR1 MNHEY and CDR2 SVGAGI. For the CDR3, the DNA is TGTGCCAGCAGTAGCCGGGACAGGCCTTACTATGGCTACACCTTC. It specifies CASSSRDRPYYGYTF.

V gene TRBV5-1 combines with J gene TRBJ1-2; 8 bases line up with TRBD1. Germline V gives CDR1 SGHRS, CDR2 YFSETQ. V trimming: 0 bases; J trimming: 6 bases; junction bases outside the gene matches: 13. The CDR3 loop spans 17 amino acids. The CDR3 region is CASSLGPQGVRGDGYTF. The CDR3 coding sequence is TGCGCCAGCAGCTTGGGTCCACAGGGGGTGCGGGGTGATGGCTACACCTTC. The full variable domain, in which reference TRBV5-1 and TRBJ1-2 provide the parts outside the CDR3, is KAGVTQTPRYLIKTRGQQVTLSCSPISGHRSVSWYQQTPGQGLQFLFEYFSETQRNKGNFPGRFSGRQFSNSRSEMNVSTLELGDSALYLCASSLGPQGVRGDGYTFGSGTRLTVV.

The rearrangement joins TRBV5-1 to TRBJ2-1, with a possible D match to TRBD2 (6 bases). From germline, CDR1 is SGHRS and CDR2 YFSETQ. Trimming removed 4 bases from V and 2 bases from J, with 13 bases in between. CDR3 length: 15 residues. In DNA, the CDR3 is TGCGCCAGCAGCGTAGCGTCGGGAGCCTACAATGAGCAGTTCTTC. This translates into CASSVASGAYNEQFF. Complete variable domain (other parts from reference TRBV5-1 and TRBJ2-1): KAGVTQTPRYLIKTRGQQVTLSCSPISGHRSVSWYQQTPGQGLQFLFEYFSETQRNKGNFPGRFSGRQFSNSRSEMNVSTLELGDSALYLCASSVASGAYNEQFFGPGTRLTVL.

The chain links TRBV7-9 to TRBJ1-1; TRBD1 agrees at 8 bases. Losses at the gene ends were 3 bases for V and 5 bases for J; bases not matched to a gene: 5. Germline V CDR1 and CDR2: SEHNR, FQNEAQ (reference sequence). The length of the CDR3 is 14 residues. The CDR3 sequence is CASSFRGRGTEAFF. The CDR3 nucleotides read TGTGCCAGCAGCTTCAGGGGGCGCGGAACTGAAGCTTTCTTT.

The CDR3 spells CASSLGAGFQAYGYTF. The CDR3 nucleotides are TGTGCCAGCAGTTTAGGAGCTGGGTTTCAAGCCTATGGCTACACCTTC. The chain employs TRBV27 and TRBJ1-2; unclear D gene. The CDR3 is made up of 16 amino acids. CDR1 MNHEY and CDR2 SMNVEV come from the germline V gene (reference sequence). Trimming pared 2 bases from V and 4 bases from J, leaving 17 bases between.

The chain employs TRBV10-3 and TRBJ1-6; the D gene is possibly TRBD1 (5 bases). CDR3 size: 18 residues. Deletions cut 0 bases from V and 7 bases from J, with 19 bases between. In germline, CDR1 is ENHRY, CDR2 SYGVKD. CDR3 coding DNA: TGTGCCATCAGTGAGTCGAGGGTGGGGCGGGGCAGGAATTCACCCCTCCACTTT. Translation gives CAISESRVGRGRNSPLHF.

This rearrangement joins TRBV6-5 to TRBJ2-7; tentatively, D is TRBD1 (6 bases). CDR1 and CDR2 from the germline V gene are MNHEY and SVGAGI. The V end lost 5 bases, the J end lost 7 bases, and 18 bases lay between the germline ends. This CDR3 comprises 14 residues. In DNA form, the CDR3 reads TGTGCCAGCAGTATGGACGGGCACGACAGGGAGCAGTACTTC. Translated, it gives CASSMDGHDREQYF.

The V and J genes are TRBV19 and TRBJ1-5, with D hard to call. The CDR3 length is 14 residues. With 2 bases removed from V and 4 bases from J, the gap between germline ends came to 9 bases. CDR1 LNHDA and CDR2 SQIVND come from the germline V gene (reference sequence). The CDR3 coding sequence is TGTGCCAGTAGTATAATTGGGGAGAATCAGCCCCAGCATTTT. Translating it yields CASSIIGENQPQHF. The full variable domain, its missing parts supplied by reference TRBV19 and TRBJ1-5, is DGGITQSPKYLFRKEGQNVTLSCEQNLNHDAMYWYRQDPGQGLRLIYYSQIVNDFQKGDIAEGYSVSREKKESFPLTVTSAQKNPTAFYLCASSIIGENQPQHFGDGTRLSIL.